This TCR beta chain came from a study of blood T cell repertoires in COVID-19. On the study more broadly: Whether acute or convalescent, the COVID-19 samples came from the United States, Italy and Spain. Sources were T cells, B-cell-depleted T cells, or PBMCs; the material itself was cDNA or gDNA.

The CDR3 sequence is 13 residues long. The V end lost 3 bases, the J end lost 9 bases, and 9 bases lay between the germline ends. In the original analysis: Researchers report that nucleated cell counts were estimated from reference gene primer amplification. Sequencing was performed with immunoSEQ multiplex PCR; in TCRdb, only in-frame clones are kept and a portion is missing. V and J calls and clone size are copied from that table; D and trimming were computed from the DNA. The sample has approximately 35,000 clones; roughly 88% are singletons. The rearrangement joins TRBV12-3 or TRBV12-4 to TRBJ1-6; D might be TRBD1 (6 bases). The source material was peripheral blood. This TCR was sampled from a human donor in a cohort sampled during active COVID-19. The CDR3 spells CASSLNRASPLHF. CDR3 coding DNA: TGTGCCAGCAGTTTGAACAGGGCTTCACCCCTCCACTTT.